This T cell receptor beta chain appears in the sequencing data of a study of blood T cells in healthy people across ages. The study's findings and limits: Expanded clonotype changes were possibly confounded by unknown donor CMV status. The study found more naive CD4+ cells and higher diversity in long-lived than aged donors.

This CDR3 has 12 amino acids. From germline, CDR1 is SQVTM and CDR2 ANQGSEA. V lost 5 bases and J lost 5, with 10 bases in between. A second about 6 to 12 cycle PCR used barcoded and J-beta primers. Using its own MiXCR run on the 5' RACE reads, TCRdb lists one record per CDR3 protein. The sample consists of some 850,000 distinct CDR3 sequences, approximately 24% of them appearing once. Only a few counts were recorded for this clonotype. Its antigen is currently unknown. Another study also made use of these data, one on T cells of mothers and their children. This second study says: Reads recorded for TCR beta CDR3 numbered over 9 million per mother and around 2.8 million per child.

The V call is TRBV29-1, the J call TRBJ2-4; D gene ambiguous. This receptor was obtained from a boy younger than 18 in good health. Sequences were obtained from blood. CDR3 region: CSVSLGENIQYF. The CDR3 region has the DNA TGCAGCGTTTCTCTTGGGGAAAACATTCAGTACTTC. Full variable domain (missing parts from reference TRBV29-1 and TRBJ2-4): SAVISQKPSRDICQRGTSLTIQCQVDSQVTMMFWYRQQPGQSLTLIATANQGSEATYESGFVIDKFPISRPNLTFSTLTVSNMSPEDSSIYLCSVSLGENIQYFGAGTRLSVL.